This TCR beta chain originates from a study of immune evolution from preneoplasia to lung adenocarcinoma. H&E slides confirmed each diagnosis, reviewed by two pathologists independently. V was pared by 1 base and J by 6 bases, with 6 bases of the junction left unmatched. The CDR3 runs to 15 residues. Germline V gene lookup returns CDR1 SGHRS and CDR2 YFSETQ. This clone was observed a handful of times. Generated by immunoSEQ multiplex PCR, the TCRdb table keeps only in-frame clones and is missing some. Among some 41,000 clones listed, roughly 80% were seen once. The source is a person in their sixties with lung adenocarcinoma. Sequenced input: FFPE invasive lung adenocarcinoma tissue. The chain couples TRBV5-1 to TRBJ2-2; TRBD2 aligns across 7 bases. DNA for the CDR3: TGCGCCAGCAGCTTGCTAGCGGCCGAGGCCGGGGAGCTGTTTTTT. As protein: CASSLLAAEAGELFF. The whole variable domain, remainder taken from reference TRBV5-1 and TRBJ2-2, is KAGVTQTPRYLIKTRGQQVTLSCSPISGHRSVSWYQQTPGQGLQFLFEYFSETQRNKGNFPGRFSGRQFSNSRSEMNVSTLELGDSALYLCASSLLAAEAGELFFGEGSRLTVL.